One sample yielded the 14 T cell receptor beta chains listed below, sequenced in a study of technical replicates of blood from several donors. Profiled with immunoSEQ multiplex PCR; TCRdb holds only in-frame clones, not every one. The profile shows about 60,000 clones, approximately 86% of them singletons. The sequenced sample was PBMCs. Receptor source: a human donor in good health. Some clones in this sample may be carry-over from other donors' samples.

This chain links TRBV2 with TRBJ2-3; D not certain. The CDR3 has 12 residues. Trimming took off 11 bases at V and 2 bases at J, with 11 bases between the two ends. CDR1 SNHLY and CDR2 FYNNEI come from the germline V gene. CDR3 nucleotide sequence: TGTGCCCGCCGCGCTCTCACAGATACGCAGTATTTT. This encodes CARRALTDTQYF.

This chain links TRBV10-2 with TRBJ2-2; 8 nucleotides agree with TRBD2. From germline, CDR1 is WSHSY and CDR2 SAAADI. J was trimmed by 6 bases and V by 4 bases; bases with no gene match: 10. This CDR3 has 16 amino acids. The chain's CDR3 is CASSVHLGLVPGELFF. The CDR3 nucleotides read TGCGCCAGCAGTGTGCATCTGGGACTAGTACCCGGGGAGCTGTTTTTT.

The gene calls are TRBV30 and TRBJ2-7; 9 bases align to TRBD2. CDR1 is GTSNPN, CDR2 SVGIG, per germline (reference sequence). The CDR3 totals 14 residues. The V gene end was trimmed by 5 bases and the J gene end by 2 bases; junction bases not matched to a gene: 7. This chain's CDR3 is CAWARERGAYEQYF. CDR3 coding DNA: TGTGCCTGGGCCAGGGAGCGGGGGGCCTACGAGCAGTACTTC.

This clone was seen only once. As DNA, the CDR3 is TGTGCCAGCAGCTCACCACCTTTAGACAGGGCCTATGGCTACACCTTC. It is translated as CASSSPPLDRAYGYTF. The chain combines TRBV5-4 with TRBJ1-2; 7 bases align to TRBD1. This CDR3 spans 16 amino acids. CDR1 SGHNT and CDR2 YYREEE come from the germline V gene (reference sequence). The junction had 12 bases not matched to a gene; V was cut back by 3 bases and J by 4 bases.

V is TRBV5-1 and J is TRBJ1-4, with TRBD1 as a possible D gene (5 bases). This CDR3 spans 15 amino acids. V shed 0 bases and J shed 8 bases, with 14 bases lying between them. Looked up from germline, CDR1 is SGHRS and CDR2 is YFSETQ. The CDR3 region is CASSLGARVEEKLFF. The CDR3 DNA follows: TGCGCCAGCAGCTTGGGGGCCAGGGTAGAGGAAAAACTGTTTTTT.

V gene TRBV4-1 combines with J gene TRBJ2-2; TRBD2 might be the D (6 bases). The germline V and J ends were trimmed by 1 base and 5 bases, with 26 bases remaining between them. Germline values: CDR1 MGHRA, CDR2 YSYEKL. This CDR3 region has 20 residues. Written as DNA, the CDR3 is TGCGCCAGCAGCCAAGGGGGTTGGTTTCCTTCGGGGGTGGGGACCGGGGAGCTGTTTTTT. This translates into CASSQGGWFPSGVGTGELFF.

V and J are TRBV7-2 and TRBJ1-2; D unresolved. The CDR3 is 13 residues long. Trimming left V 5 bases short and J 4 bases short, with 11 bases between. Germline V CDR1 and CDR2: SGHTA, FQGNSA. CDR3 loop: CASSPGRGYGYTF. CDR3 coding DNA: TGTGCCAGCAGCCCCGGACGGGGCTATGGCTACACCTTC.

This clone was counted between two and nine times. V and J are TRBV5-1 and TRBJ2-3; D is ambiguous. V was clipped by 4 bases and J by 6 bases, with 9 bases between them. CDR3 length equals 12 residues. Germline V lookup: CDR1 SGHRS, CDR2 YFSETQ. CDR3 DNA: TGCGCCAGCAGCGCCGACTTGGATACGCAGTATTTT. This codes for CASSADLDTQYF.

The chain couples TRBV9 to TRBJ2-1; D might be TRBD1 (6 bases). The ends were cut back, 0 bases at V and 7 bases at J, with 11 bases in the middle. Germline V CDR1 and CDR2: SGDLS, YYNGEE. This CDR3 contains 14 residues. CDR3 region: CASSVGGRTNEQFF. The CDR3, as DNA: TGTGCCAGCAGCGTAGGGGGGCGTACAAATGAGCAGTTCTTC.

The rearrangement links TRBV11-2 to TRBJ2-6; D remains unclear. The CDR3 covers 15 residues. From germline, CDR1 is SGHAT and CDR2 FQNNGV. Trimming took off 2 bases at V and 3 bases at J, with 8 bases between the two ends. The CDR3 sequence is CASSLLPGGANVLTF. The CDR3 region has the DNA TGTGCCAGCAGCTTACTACCTGGTGGGGCCAACGTCCTGACTTTC.

V gene TRBV7-9 combines with J gene TRBJ2-5; weak D call: TRBD1 (5 bases). Trimming took off 0 bases at V and 5 bases at J, with 7 bases between the two ends. The germline CDR1 and CDR2 sequences are SEHNR and FQNEAQ (reference sequence). The CDR3 has 13 residues. The CDR3 region has the DNA TGTGCCAGCAGCTTAGCAGGGGTGGAGACCCAGTACTTC. It specifies CASSLAGVETQYF.

The rearrangement uses TRBV2 and TRBJ2-3; 11 bases match TRBD2. Germline lookup yields CDR1 SNHLY and CDR2 FYNNEI. The CDR3 consists of 14 residues. After removal of 5 bases from V and 5 bases from J, the junction contained 3 bases not matched to a gene. As DNA, the CDR3 is TGTGCCAGCAGTAAGACTAGCGGGAAAGATACGCAGTATTTT. Translation gives CASSKTSGKDTQYF.

The chain combines TRBV27 with TRBJ2-1, with a tentative D call TRBD2 (5 bases). V lost 6 bases and J lost 8, with 17 bases in between. Germline V gene lookup returns CDR1 MNHEY and CDR2 SMNVEV (reference sequence). CDR3 size: 14 residues. The CDR3 coding sequence is TGTGCCAGCAGCCCGCGACTATCCTGGGATGAGCAGTTCTTC. It translates to CASSPRLSWDEQFF.

Only a few counts were recorded for this clone. The V and J genes are TRBV7-9 and TRBJ1-1; no clear D. Deletions cut 4 bases from V and 1 base from J, with 7 bases between. The length of the CDR3 is 13 residues. Per germline, CDR1 SEHNR and CDR2 FQNEAQ (reference sequence). CDR3 loop: CASSSNTNTEAFF. CDR3 DNA sequence: TGTGCCAGCAGCTCGAACACGAACACTGAAGCTTTCTTT.